The rows below give T cell receptor beta chains drawn from one sample of a study of T cells after yellow fever vaccination. Each CDR3 protein gets one entry after TCRdb re-called the 5' RACE reads with MiXCR. The sample contains more than 350,000 distinct CDR3 sequences, 11% of which appear only once. Specimen: PBMCs, collected on the day of the first yellow fever vaccination. Source of these receptors: a man aged 18 to 29 who received the YFV17D yellow fever vaccine. The CDR3 runs from the conserved cysteine through the conserved F or W. The D gene is left open where the match is weak. Clone size appears in some rows only: once, few, many, or a class for an expanded clone.

.	TRBV5-1	.	TRBJ1-1	TGCGCCAGCAGCTTGTATTTGAACACTGAAGCTTTCTTT	CASSLYLNTEAFF
TRBD1	TRBV7-2	many	TRBJ1-5	TGTGCCAGCAGCTTAGGGCACAGGGGGCTAGGTCAGCCCCAGCATTTT	CASSLGHRGLGQPQHF
.	TRBV6-1	.	TRBJ1-5	TGTGCCAGCGGGGACTCTCACGGCAATCAGCCCCAGCATTTT	CASGDSHGNQPQHF
TRBD1	TRBV20-1	.	TRBJ2-7	TGCAGTGCTAGTCCTACAGGGGTTCCCGAGCAGTACTTC	CSASPTGVPEQYF
.	TRBV4-1	few	TRBJ1-5	TGCGCCAGCAGCCAAGATCGGAGGGGTCGGCAGCCCCAGCATTTT	CASSQDRRGRQPQHF
TRBD1	TRBV28	many	TRBJ2-4	TGTGCCAGCAGTTTTTTAGTGGCAACGGACAGGGGCGAAAACATTCAGTACTTC	CASSFLVATDRGENIQYF
TRBD2	TRBV30	few	TRBJ2-1	TGTGCCTGGAAATTACTAGCGGGGGGGCGTGAGCAGTTCTTC	CAWKLLAGGREQFF
.	TRBV11-2	few	TRBJ1-4	TGTGCCAGCAGCTTTCAGGGGAGGTCGAATGAAAAACTGTTTTTT	CASSFQGRSNEKLFF
.	TRBV12-3/TRBV12-4	few	TRBJ2-1	TGTGCCAGCAATTGGGGGGGGCAGGGAGGGATGAGGAACAATGAGCAGTTCTTC	CASNWGGQGGMRNNEQFF
TRBD2	TRBV20-1	few	TRBJ2-3	TGCAGTGCTAGTTGGTCCCGGGGGGGCCCCGGCACAGATACGCAGTATTTT	CSASWSRGGPGTDTQYF
.	TRBV4-3	many	TRBJ2-5	TGCGCCAGCAGCCAAGGGCGGACTACCCAAGAGACCCAGTACTTC	CASSQGRTTQETQYF
.	TRBV12-3/TRBV12-4	many	TRBJ2-3	.	CASSSSAGEADTQYF
.	TRBV24-1	.	TRBJ2-3	TGTGCCACCAGTGACCTTGGTTTCACAGATACGCAGTATTTT	CATSDLGFTDTQYF
.	TRBV6-1	.	TRBJ1-1	TGTGCCAGCGGTACAGGGCGGAACACTGAAGCTTTCTTT	CASGTGRNTEAFF
.	TRBV5-1	.	TRBJ1-1	TGCGCCAGCAGCATATACGGGCTCGTCACTGAAGCTTTCTTT	CASSIYGLVTEAFF
.	TRBV4-2	few	TRBJ2-3	TGTGCCAGCAGCCAAGAGTACGGAGCCGGCACAGATACGCAGTATTTT	CASSQEYGAGTDTQYF
TRBD2	TRBV4-2	many	TRBJ2-3	TGTGCCAGCAGCCAAGATGTTGTGGGACTAGGTATTCAAGATACGCAGTATTTT	CASSQDVVGLGIQDTQYF
TRBD2	TRBV7-9	.	TRBJ2-1	TGTGCCAGCAGCCTCAGCGGGGGGGTTAGGAATGAGCAGTTCTTC	CASSLSGGVRNEQFF
.	TRBV12-3/TRBV12-4	few	TRBJ2-3	TGTGCCAGCAGTTTAGGGGCAAGAGTCACAGATACGCAGTATTTT	CASSLGARVTDTQYF
TRBD2	TRBV7-6	.	TRBJ2-1	TGTGCCAGCAGCTTGGAGGGAGGCGGGGGGGCCGGAGAGCAGTTCTTC	CASSLEGGGGAGEQFF
TRBD1	TRBV28	few	TRBJ1-1	TGTGCCAGCAGTCAAGGGGGCAGGGGGTCAGCTTTCTTT	CASSQGGRGSAFF
.	TRBV12-3/TRBV12-4	few	TRBJ1-1	TGTGCCAGCAGGCGTACAAGCCCTCCTGGGGCCAATGAAGCTTTCTTT	CASRRTSPPGANEAFF
.	TRBV5-4	.	TRBJ1-4	TGTGCCAGCAGCCCCCACCGAAGTAATGAAAAACTGTTTTTT	CASSPHRSNEKLFF
TRBD1	TRBV7-8	few	TRBJ2-5	TGTGCCAGCAGCTTGGGGACAGCATCTATCCGAGAGACCCAGTACTTC	CASSLGTASIRETQYF
.	TRBV20-1	many	TRBJ2-3	TGCAGTGCCCTCACAGATACGCAGTATTTT	CSALTDTQYF
.	TRBV27	.	TRBJ1-2	TGTGCCAGCGCCGGACGGAACTATGGCTACACCTTC	CASAGRNYGYTF
TRBD1	TRBV4-3	many	TRBJ1-2	TGCGCCAGCAGCCAAGTGGGGACAGGGTTCTATGGCTACACCTTC	CASSQVGTGFYGYTF
.	TRBV7-2	many	TRBJ2-2	TGTGCCAGCAGCTTTATCCAGGTCAACACCGGGGAGCTGTTTTTT	CASSFIQVNTGELFF
.	TRBV3-1	.	TRBJ2-5	TGTGCCAGCAGCACAACGATGGGCCAAGAGACCCAGTACTTC	CASSTTMGQETQYF
.	TRBV7-9	.	TRBJ2-1	TGTGCCAGCAGCTTAGAGGGGTTGAATGAGCAGTTCTTC	CASSLEGLNEQFF
.	TRBV4-2	.	TRBJ2-2	TGTGCCAGCAGCCAAGGTATTACCAACACCGGGGAGCTGTTTTTT	CASSQGITNTGELFF
TRBD1	TRBV7-9	.	TRBJ1-4	TGTGCCAGCAACCAGGGGGACAGGGAAAATGAAAAACTGTTTTTT	CASNQGDRENEKLFF
.	TRBV6-2/TRBV6-3	few	TRBJ2-1	TGTGCCAGCTCAAGAGGGGCCTACAATGAGCAGTTCTTC	CASSRGAYNEQFF
.	TRBV7-9	.	TRBJ2-7	TGTGCCAGCAGCTTAGGTTTGGGGTCACGCTACGAGCAGTACTTC	CASSLGLGSRYEQYF
TRBD2	TRBV4-3	.	TRBJ2-7	TGCGCCAGCAGCCCGGGACTAGCGGGGGTAAGAGCCGCCTACGAGCAGTACTTC	CASSPGLAGVRAAYEQYF
TRBD2	TRBV7-3	few	TRBJ2-3	TGTGCCAGCAGCTTCATGACTAGCGGGGTCACAGATACGCAGTATTTT	CASSFMTSGVTDTQYF
.	TRBV3-1	.	TRBJ2-3	TGTGCCAGCAGCACCGCCGGGACGGCCGCCACAGATACGCAGTATTTT	CASSTAGTAATDTQYF
TRBD2	TRBV6-2/TRBV6-3	.	TRBJ2-5	TGTGCCAGCAGTTGGGAGGGACTAGAGGAGACCCAGTACTTC	CASSWEGLEETQYF
.	TRBV6-1	few	TRBJ1-4	TGTGCCAGCACCGGGGCTCCAACTAATGAAAAACTGTTTTTT	CASTGAPTNEKLFF
.	TRBV6-5	.	TRBJ1-1	TGTGCCAGCAGTTACGCGGGGGGGGCTGAAGCTTTCTTT	CASSYAGGAEAFF
.	TRBV4-3	.	TRBJ2-3	TGCGCCAGCAGCCAAGAATATGGGGTGGATACGCAGTATTTT	CASSQEYGVDTQYF